One and the same sample provided the 2 T cell receptor beta chains below, sequenced in a study of blood T cell repertoires in COVID-19. Assay used: immunoSEQ multiplex PCR; TCRdb lists only in-frame clones, some missing. This sample yields roughly 46,000 clones, of which about 87% are seen a single time; about an eighth belongs to the top ten. Specimen: peripheral blood. Receptor source: a human donor with active COVID-19. The donor label of this sample is uncertain.

This CDR3 is CASSSTSGGTNEQFF. CDR3 nucleotides: TGTGCCAGTAGTTCGACTAGCGGGGGCACCAATGAGCAGTTCTTC. The chain employs TRBV19 and TRBJ2-1; 12 positions match TRBD2. V lost 5 bases and J lost 6; bases outside the gene matches: 5. Germline loops: CDR1 LNHDA, CDR2 SQIVND (reference sequence). The CDR3 runs to 15 residues.

The rearrangement links TRBV5-1 to TRBJ2-7; 7 bases line up with TRBD1. The V gene's germline CDR1 is SGHRS and CDR2 YFSETQ. This CDR3 spans 16 amino acids. The trim removed 4 bases at V and 1 base at J, leaving 11 bases unmatched. As DNA, the CDR3 is TGCGCCAGCAGCCCTCTTCCGACAGGGACGTCCTACGAGCAGTACTTC. This codes for CASSPLPTGTSYEQYF. Together with reference TRBV5-1 and TRBJ2-7, the CDR3 gives the full variable domain: KAGVTQTPRYLIKTRGQQVTLSCSPISGHRSVSWYQQTPGQGLQFLFEYFSETQRNKGNFPGRFSGRQFSNSRSEMNVSTLELGDSALYLCASSPLPTGTSYEQYFGPGTRLTVT.